One and the same sample provided the 3 T cell receptor beta chains below, sequenced in a study of cytomegalovirus exposure and HLA in healthy donors. Primers: 60 Vbeta forward and 13 Jbeta reverse. Produced via immunoSEQ multiplex PCR; TCRdb's table is partial and in-frame only. Of more than 85,000 clones listed, 75% to 80% are singletons. Sequenced sample: PBMCs. The receptors originated from a woman between 25 and 40 years old in good health and CMV-seronegative.

The chain employs TRBV20-1 and TRBJ2-5, with TRBD1 identical over 8 bases. The CDR3 runs to 10 residues. The J segment lost 4 bases and the V segment lost 8 bases, leaving 0 bases of the junction unmatched. The germline CDR1 and CDR2 sequences are DFQATT and SNEGSKA (reference sequence). CDR3 sequence (DNA): TGCAGTCAGGGGGCAGAGACCCAGTACTTC. This gives the protein CSQGAETQYF.

The V call is TRBV27, the J call TRBJ2-7; no firm D call. The CDR3 consists of 14 residues. Germline CDR1 is MNHEY and CDR2 is SMNVEV (reference sequence). Trimming cost V 3 bases and J 1 base, with 10 bases left between them. The CDR3 DNA reads as TGTGCCAGCAGTTTTGGTAGTAGTTCCTACGAGCAGTACTTC. Protein product: CASSFGSSSYEQYF.

V gene TRBV4-1 combines with J gene TRBJ2-7; D call uncertain. The CDR3 is 13 residues long. Trimming pared 4 bases from V and 4 bases from J, leaving 11 bases between. Germline lookup yields CDR1 MGHRA and CDR2 YSYEKL. CDR3 DNA sequence: TGCGCCAGCAGCCCGAATAGTGCGTACGAGCAGTACTTC. It encodes CASSPNSAYEQYF.